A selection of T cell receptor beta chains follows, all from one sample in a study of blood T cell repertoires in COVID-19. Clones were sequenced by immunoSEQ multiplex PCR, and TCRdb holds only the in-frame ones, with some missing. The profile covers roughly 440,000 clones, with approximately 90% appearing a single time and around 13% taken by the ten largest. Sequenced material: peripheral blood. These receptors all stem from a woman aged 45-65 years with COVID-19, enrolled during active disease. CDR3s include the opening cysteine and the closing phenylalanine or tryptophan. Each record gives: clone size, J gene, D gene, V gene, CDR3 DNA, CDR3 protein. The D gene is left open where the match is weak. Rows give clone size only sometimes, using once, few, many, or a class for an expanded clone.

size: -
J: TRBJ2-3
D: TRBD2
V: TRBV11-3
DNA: TGTGCCAGCAGCTTAGGAGGTAGCGGGGATACGCAGTATTTT
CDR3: CASSLGGSGDTQYF

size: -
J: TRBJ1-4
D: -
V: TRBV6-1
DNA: TGTGCCAGCAGTGATCCTCCTGGAGGCGAAAAACTGTTTTTT
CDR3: CASSDPPGGEKLFF

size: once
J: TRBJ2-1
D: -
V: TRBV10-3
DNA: TGTGCCATCAGTGAGGGATATGGGGGGACGAATGAGCAGTTCTTC
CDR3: CAISEGYGGTNEQFF

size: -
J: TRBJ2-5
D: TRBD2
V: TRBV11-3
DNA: TGTGCCAGCAGCTTAGGCCTAGCGGGGGGGGTACAAGAGACCCAGTACTTC
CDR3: CASSLGLAGGVQETQYF

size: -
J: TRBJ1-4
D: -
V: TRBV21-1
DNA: TGTGCCAGCAGCAAAGTGAATGGGACAGTTGCAACTAATGAAAAACTGTTTTTT
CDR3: CASSKVNGTVATNEKLFF

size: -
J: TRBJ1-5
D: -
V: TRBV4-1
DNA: TGCGCCAGCAGCCAAGATGAGGGCTCAAGGCCCCAGCATTTT
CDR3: CASSQDEGSRPQHF

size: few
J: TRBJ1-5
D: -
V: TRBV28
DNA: TGTGCCAGCAGTCCTGGACAGAATCAGCCCCAGCATTTT
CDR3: CASSPGQNQPQHF

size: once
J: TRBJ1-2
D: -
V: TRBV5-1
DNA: TGCGCCAGCAGCGGAGGACTCCCTTGGAACGAGGGCTACACCTTC
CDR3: CASSGGLPWNEGYTF

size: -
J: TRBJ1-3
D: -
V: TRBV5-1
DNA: TGCGCCAGCAGCTTGGGAGGGCCGCGCTCTGGAAACACCATATATTTT
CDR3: CASSLGGPRSGNTIYF

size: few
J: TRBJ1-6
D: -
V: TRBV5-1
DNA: TGCGCCAGCAGCTTCAGGGCTTCGAGCTCCTATAATTCACCCCTCCACTTT
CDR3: CASSFRASSSYNSPLHF